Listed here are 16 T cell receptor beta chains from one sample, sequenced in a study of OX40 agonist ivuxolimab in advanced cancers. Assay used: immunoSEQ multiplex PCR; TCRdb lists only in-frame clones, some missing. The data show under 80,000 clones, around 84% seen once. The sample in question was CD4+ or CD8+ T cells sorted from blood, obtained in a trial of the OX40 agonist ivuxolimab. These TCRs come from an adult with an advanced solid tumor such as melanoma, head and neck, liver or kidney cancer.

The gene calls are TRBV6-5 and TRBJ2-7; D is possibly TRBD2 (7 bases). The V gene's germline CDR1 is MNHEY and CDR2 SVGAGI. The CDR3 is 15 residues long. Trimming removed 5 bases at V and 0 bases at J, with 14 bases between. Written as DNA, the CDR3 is TGTGCCAGCAGTATGAGCGGGACAAGCTCCTACGAGCAGTACTTC. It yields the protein CASSMSGTSSYEQYF.

The CDR3 reads CASSSRGHEQYF. CDR3 sequence (DNA): TGTGCCAGCAGCTCCAGGGGGCACGAGCAGTACTTC. The chain couples TRBV7-2 to TRBJ2-7; 8 nucleotides match TRBD1. Germline CDR1 reads SGHTA; CDR2 reads FQGNSA. This CDR3 has 12 amino acids. The ends lost 4 bases at V and 5 bases at J; junction bases unmatched: 1.

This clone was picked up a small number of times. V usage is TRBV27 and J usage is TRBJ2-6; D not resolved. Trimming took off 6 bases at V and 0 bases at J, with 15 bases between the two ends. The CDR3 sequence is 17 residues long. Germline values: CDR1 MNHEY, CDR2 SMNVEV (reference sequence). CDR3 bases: TGTGCCAGCAGCGGGCGTTATGGTTACTCTGGGGCCAACGTCCTGACTTTC. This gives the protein CASSGRYGYSGANVLTF.

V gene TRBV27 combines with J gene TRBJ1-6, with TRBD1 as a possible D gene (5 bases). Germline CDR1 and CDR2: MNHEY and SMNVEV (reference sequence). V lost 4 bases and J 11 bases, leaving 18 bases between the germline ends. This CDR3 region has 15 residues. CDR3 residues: CASSSPSGVDTPLHF. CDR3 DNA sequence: TGTGCCAGCAGTTCCCCATCGGGGGTTGATACACCCCTCCACTTT.

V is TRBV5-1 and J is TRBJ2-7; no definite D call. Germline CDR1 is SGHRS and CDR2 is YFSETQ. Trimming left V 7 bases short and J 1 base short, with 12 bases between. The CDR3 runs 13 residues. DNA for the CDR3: TGCGCCAGCGCTTCTCAGGAATCCTACGAGCAGTACTTC. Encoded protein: CASASQESYEQYF.

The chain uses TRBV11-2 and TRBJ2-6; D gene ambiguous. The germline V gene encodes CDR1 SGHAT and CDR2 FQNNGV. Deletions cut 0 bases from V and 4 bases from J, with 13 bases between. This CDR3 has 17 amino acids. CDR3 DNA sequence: TGTGCCAGCAGCTTAGATCGACTCACTCTGGGGGCCAACGTCCTGACTTTC. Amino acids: CASSLDRLTLGANVLTF.

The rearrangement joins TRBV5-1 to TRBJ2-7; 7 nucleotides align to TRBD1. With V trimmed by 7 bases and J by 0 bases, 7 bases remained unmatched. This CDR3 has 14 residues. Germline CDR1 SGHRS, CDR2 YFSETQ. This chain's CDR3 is CASGRRDSSYEQYF. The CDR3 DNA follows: TGCGCCAGCGGGCGTCGGGACAGCTCCTACGAGCAGTACTTC.

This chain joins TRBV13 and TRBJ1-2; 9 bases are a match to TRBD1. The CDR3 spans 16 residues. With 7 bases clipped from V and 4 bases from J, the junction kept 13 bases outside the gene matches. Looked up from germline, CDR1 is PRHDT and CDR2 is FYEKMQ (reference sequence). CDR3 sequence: CASTFPVGQGFYGYTF. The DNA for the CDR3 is TGTGCCAGCACCTTCCCCGTGGGACAGGGATTCTATGGCTACACCTTC.

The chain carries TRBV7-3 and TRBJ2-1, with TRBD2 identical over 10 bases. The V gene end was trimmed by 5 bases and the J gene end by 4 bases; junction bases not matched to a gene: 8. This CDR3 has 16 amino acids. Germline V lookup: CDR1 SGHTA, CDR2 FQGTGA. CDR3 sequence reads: CASSVAGTSAYNEQFF. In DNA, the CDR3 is TGTGCCAGCAGCGTGGCTGGGACTAGCGCTTACAATGAGCAGTTCTTC. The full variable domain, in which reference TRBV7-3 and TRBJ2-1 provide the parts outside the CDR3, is GAGVSQTPSNKVTEKGKYVELRCDPISGHTALYWYRQSLGQGPEFLIYFQGTGAADDSGLPNDRFFAVRPEGSVSTLKIQRTERGDSAVYLCASSVAGTSAYNEQFFGPGTRLTVL.

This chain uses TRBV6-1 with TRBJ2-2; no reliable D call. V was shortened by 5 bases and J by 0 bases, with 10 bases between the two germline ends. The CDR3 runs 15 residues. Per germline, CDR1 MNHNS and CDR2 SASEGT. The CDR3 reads CASSRSFPNTGELFF. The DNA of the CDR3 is TGTGCCAGCAGTCGGTCTTTCCCGAACACCGGGGAGCTGTTTTTT.

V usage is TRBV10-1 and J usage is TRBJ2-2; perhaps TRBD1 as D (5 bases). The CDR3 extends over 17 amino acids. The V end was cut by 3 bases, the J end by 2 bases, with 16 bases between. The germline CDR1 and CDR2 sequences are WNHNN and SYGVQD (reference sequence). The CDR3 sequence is CASSDARAPSNTGELFF. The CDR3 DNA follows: TGCGCCAGCAGTGATGCCAGGGCCCCCTCCAACACCGGGGAGCTGTTTTTT.

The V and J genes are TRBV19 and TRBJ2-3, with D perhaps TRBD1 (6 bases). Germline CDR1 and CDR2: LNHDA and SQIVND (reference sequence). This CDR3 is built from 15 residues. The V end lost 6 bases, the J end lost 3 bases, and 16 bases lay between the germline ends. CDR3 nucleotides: TGTGCCAGTAGGAATGGGACATCAAGAACAGATACGCAGTATTTT. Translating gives CASRNGTSRTDTQYF.

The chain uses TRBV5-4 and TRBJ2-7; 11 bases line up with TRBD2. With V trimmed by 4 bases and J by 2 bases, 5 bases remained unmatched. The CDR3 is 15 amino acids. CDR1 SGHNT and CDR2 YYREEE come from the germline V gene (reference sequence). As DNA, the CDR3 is TGTGCCAGCAGCCAGGGACTAGCGGCCCCCTACGAGCAGTACTTC. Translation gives CASSQGLAAPYEQYF.

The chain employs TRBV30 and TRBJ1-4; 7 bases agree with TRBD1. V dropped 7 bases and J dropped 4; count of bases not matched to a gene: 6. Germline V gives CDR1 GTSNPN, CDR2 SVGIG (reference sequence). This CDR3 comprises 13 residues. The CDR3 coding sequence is TGTGCCTCCCGACAGGGATTTAATGAAAAACTGTTTTTT. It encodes CASRQGFNEKLFF.

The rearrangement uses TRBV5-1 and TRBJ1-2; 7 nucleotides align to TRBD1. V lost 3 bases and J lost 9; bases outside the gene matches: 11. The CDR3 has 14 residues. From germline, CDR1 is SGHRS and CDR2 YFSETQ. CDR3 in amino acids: CASSYTGAQRSYTF. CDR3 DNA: TGCGCCAGCAGCTATACAGGGGCGCAGAGGAGCTACACCTTC.

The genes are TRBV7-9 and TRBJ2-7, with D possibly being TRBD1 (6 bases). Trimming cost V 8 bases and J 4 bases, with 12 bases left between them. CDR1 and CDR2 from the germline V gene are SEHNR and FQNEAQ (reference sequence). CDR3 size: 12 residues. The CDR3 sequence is CASGGRRYEQYF. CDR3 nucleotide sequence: TGTGCCAGCGGGGGCCGCCGGTACGAGCAGTACTTC.